A selection of T cell receptor beta chains follows, all from one sample in a study of blood T cell repertoires in COVID-19. Only in-frame clones appear in the TCRdb table, and some are missing; sequencing was by immunoSEQ multiplex PCR. The sample holds almost 250,000 clones, roughly 86% seen once. Sequencing used PBMCs or T cells enriched from blood (not recorded which). The origin of the receptors is a woman aged 45-60 years who had recovered from COVID-19. CDR3s leave out the opening cysteine and the closing phenylalanine or tryptophan. The order of the fields is D gene, J gene, V gene, CDR3 protein. A D gene is named only where the DNA matches it firmly.

>.|TRBJ2-2|TRBV2
ASSEARDTGELF
>TRBD1|TRBJ1-5|TRBV19
ASSRQGGNSYSNQPQH
>TRBD1|TRBJ1-2|TRBV5-1
ASSLGGQYGYT
>.|TRBJ1-2|TRBV6-6
ASSSQGSNYGYT
>TRBD2|TRBJ2-1|TRBV6-5
ASRPGTSLNEQF
>TRBD1|TRBJ2-7|TRBV28
ASSLDRFYEQY
>.|TRBJ2-6|TRBV27
ASSTSSGANVLT
>TRBD1|TRBJ1-2|TRBV12-5
ASGTGTESNYGYT
>TRBD1|TRBJ2-7|TRBV5-1
ASSLYRGEIYEQY
>TRBD2|TRBJ2-1|TRBV12-5
ASGDPSGAYNEQF
>.|TRBJ1-1|TRBV18
ASSTDRTNTEAF
>.|TRBJ2-7|TRBV6-5
ASTRGQSYEQY
>.|TRBJ1-1|TRBV12-3/TRBV12-4
ASSLWGQAGAF
>TRBD1|TRBJ1-2|TRBV7-2
ASSTPGQGALYGYT
>TRBD1|TRBJ1-1|TRBV6-5
ASSPVGQRNTEAF
>.|TRBJ1-1|TRBV18
ASSPFGGRAEAF
>TRBD2|TRBJ2-3|TRBV4-1
ASSRSLAGGIDTQY
>.|TRBJ1-4|TRBV15
ATSREGRVGGGKEKLF
>TRBD2|TRBJ2-7|TRBV10-3
AISELAPPHEQY
>TRBD1|TRBJ1-3|TRBV18
ASSPPLGRDRGRAHTIY
>.|TRBJ2-7|TRBV7-7
ASSLDRTDEQY
>.|TRBJ1-2|TRBV18
ASSPQGIDYGYT
>TRBD1|TRBJ2-2|TRBV15
ATSRDPLMTGKELF
>TRBD1|TRBJ1-1|TRBV10-2
ASTAGTGYYEDTEAF
>.|TRBJ2-7|TRBV5-1
ASSSSLNREQY
>.|TRBJ1-5|TRBV7-9
ASSLDGFNQPQH
>.|TRBJ2-2|TRBV25-1
ASRRHTGELF
>.|TRBJ1-2|TRBV27
ASSLGLNYGYT
>TRBD2|TRBJ2-1|TRBV2
ASSELAGGGNEQF
>.|TRBJ2-3|TRBV9
ASSVLANLADTQY
>TRBD2|TRBJ2-7|TRBV5-4
ASSPSGSQLYEQY
>.|TRBJ2-1|TRBV7-3
ASSYRGGLDNEQF
>.|TRBJ2-3|TRBV7-9
ASSLVGPLGPDTQY
>.|TRBJ2-1|TRBV5-1
ASSLGTSSGLYNEQF
>.|TRBJ2-5|TRBV2
AGGTSAGTQY
>.|TRBJ1-1|TRBV5-1
ASSADRLSNTEAF
>TRBD1|TRBJ1-1|TRBV11-2
ASSLDGQGPAF
>TRBD2|TRBJ2-3|TRBV4-1
ASGLAEGTDTQY
>TRBD2|TRBJ2-3|TRBV7-2
ASSSTGAGGDTQY
>.|TRBJ2-7|TRBV7-8
ASSLRLGLATYEQY
>.|TRBJ1-4|TRBV2
ASSVDGPNEKLF
>.|TRBJ1-6|TRBV5-1
ASSLRPRGGTPLH